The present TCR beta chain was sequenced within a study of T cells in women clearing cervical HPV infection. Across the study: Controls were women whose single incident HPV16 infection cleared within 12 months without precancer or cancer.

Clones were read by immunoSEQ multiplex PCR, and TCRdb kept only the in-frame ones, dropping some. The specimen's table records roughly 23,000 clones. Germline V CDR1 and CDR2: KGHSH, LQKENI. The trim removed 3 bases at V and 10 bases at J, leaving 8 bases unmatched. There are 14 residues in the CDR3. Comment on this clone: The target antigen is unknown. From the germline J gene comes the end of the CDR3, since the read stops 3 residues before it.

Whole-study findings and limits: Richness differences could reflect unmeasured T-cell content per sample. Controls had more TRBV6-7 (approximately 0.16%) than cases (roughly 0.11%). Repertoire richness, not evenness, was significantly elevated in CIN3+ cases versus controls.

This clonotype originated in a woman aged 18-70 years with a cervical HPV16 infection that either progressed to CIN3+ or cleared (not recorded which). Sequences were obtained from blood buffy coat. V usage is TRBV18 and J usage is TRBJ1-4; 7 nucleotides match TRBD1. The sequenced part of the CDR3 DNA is TGTGCCAGCTCACCCACAGGGGAGTCCGGAAAA. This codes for CASSPTGESGK. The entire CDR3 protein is CASSPTGESGKLFF. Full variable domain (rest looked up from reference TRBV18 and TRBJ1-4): NAGVMQNPRHLVRRRGQEARLRCSPMKGHSHVYWYRQLPEEGLKFMVYLQKENIIDESGMPKERFSAEFPKEGPSILRIQQVVRGDSAAYFCASSPTGESGKLFFGSGTQLSVL.